These 32 T cell receptor beta chains were sequenced from one sample in a study of cytomegalovirus exposure and HLA in healthy donors. A multiplex PCR was run with 60 Vbeta primers and 13 Jbeta primers. The assay was immunoSEQ multiplex PCR, and TCRdb's table has in-frame clones only and misses some. The table records 150,000 to 180,000 clones, approximately 74% of them present only once. Source material: PBMCs. Receptors were obtained from a man between 18 and 35 years old in good health and CMV-seronegative.

In its sample, this clone was seen a few times. The chain has TRBV9 and TRBJ2-2; D is ambiguous. Germline-derived CDR1 and CDR2 are SGDLS and YYNGEE. CDR3 length: 13 residues. Trimming cost V 5 bases and J 0 bases, with 5 bases left between them. In DNA form, the CDR3 reads TGTGCCAGCAGGCACACGAACACCGGGGAGCTGTTTTTT. This translates into CASRHTNTGELFF. Variable domain in full (rest from reference TRBV9 and TRBJ2-2): DSGVTQTPKHLITATGQRVTLRCSPRSGDLSVYWYQQSLDQGLQFLIQYYNGEERAKGNILERFSAQQFPDLHSELNLSSLELGDSALYFCASRHTNTGELFFGEGSRLTVL.

V usage is TRBV7-9 and J usage is TRBJ1-1, with 9 bases identical to TRBD1. The trim removed 3 bases at V and 6 bases at J, leaving 8 bases unmatched. Germline CDR1 and CDR2: SEHNR and FQNEAQ (reference sequence). The CDR3 has 15 residues. DNA of the CDR3: TGTGCCAGCAGCTTTGGGCGACAGGGGGGCCCTGAAGCTTTCTTT. The encoded protein is CASSFGRQGGPEAFF.

The chain recombines TRBV6-5 with TRBJ1-5; 7 bases are a match to TRBD1. This CDR3 region has 15 residues. Germline trimming cut 5 bases from V and 4 bases from J; bases unmatched to any gene: 8. Germline V gene sequence: CDR1 MNHEY, CDR2 SVGAGI. CDR3 nucleotides: TGTGCCAGCAGTCGAAAGGGACAGAGTAATCAGCCCCAGCATTTT. It specifies CASSRKGQSNQPQHF.

In its sample, this clone was seen a few times. The rearrangement joins TRBV6-6 to TRBJ1-4, with D unresolved. CDR1 and CDR2 (germline): MNHNY, SVGAGI (reference sequence). V was shortened by 2 bases and J by 8 bases, with 18 bases between the two germline ends. This CDR3 is 16 amino acids long. Here the CDR3 reads CASSYTGSEGGEKLFF. The DNA for the CDR3 is TGTGCCAGCAGTTACACCGGGTCGGAGGGAGGGGAAAAACTGTTTTTT.

The chain carries TRBV11-2 and TRBJ1-6; 10 nucleotides agree with TRBD1. The length of the CDR3 is 16 residues. V dropped 5 bases and J dropped 7; count of bases not matched to a gene: 8. Germline V gene sequence: CDR1 SGHAT, CDR2 FQNNGV. CDR3 protein: CASSRKGQGRNSPLHF. As DNA, the CDR3 is TGTGCCAGCAGCCGAAAGGGACAGGGGAGGAATTCACCCCTCCACTTT.

This clone was recorded once. At one of its ends the junction is not consistent with the germline gene, which may arise from a read error. The chain employs TRBV7-9 and TRBJ1-1, with 7 nucleotides matching TRBD1. The CDR3 extends over 16 amino acids. CDR1 and CDR2 from the germline V gene are SEHNR and FQNEAQ (reference sequence). This chain's CDR3 is CSSSLPDRTPNTEAFF. In nucleotides, the CDR3 is TGTTCCAGCAGCTTACCGGACAGGACCCCGAACACTGAAGCTTTCTTT.

Note on this clone: A junction end diverges from the germline sequence, so it may reflect a read error. J is TRBJ1-1 and V is TRBV7-9, with D uncertain. CDR3 length equals 12 residues. Germline V CDR1 and CDR2: SEHNR, FQNEAQ (reference sequence). The CDR3 nucleotides are TGTTCCAGCAGCTCGGCGCGGTTCGAAGCTTTCTTT. Protein: CSSSSARFEAFF.

The rearrangement links TRBV4-3 to TRBJ2-1; no firm D call. The CDR3 loop spans 15 amino acids. CDR1 LGHNA and CDR2 YSLEER come from the germline V gene. Trimming shortened V by 0 bases and J by 0 bases, and 6 bases separated the two germline ends. In DNA, the CDR3 is TGCGCCAGCAGCCAAGAGAGGAACTCCTACAATGAGCAGTTCTTC. This sequence encodes CASSQERNSYNEQFF.

The genes are TRBV9 and TRBJ2-3, with TRBD2 matching over 13 bases. CDR1 and CDR2 (germline): SGDLS, YYNGEE. J lost 2 bases, V lost 3 bases, and 9 bases had no gene match. This CDR3 has 18 residues. CDR3 sequence (DNA): TGTGCCAGCAGCGCAGACTCTGGGACTAGCGGGAACACAGATACGCAGTATTTT. Residues: CASSADSGTSGNTDTQYF.

The genes are TRBV9 and TRBJ1-1; D perhaps matches TRBD1 (6 bases). CDR1 and CDR2 from the germline V gene are SGDLS and YYNGEE. The CDR3 has 13 residues. V gave up 6 bases and J gave up 7 bases, with 16 bases separating them. The CDR3 is CASKPGGQGEAFF. DNA for the CDR3: TGTGCCAGCAAACCCGGGGGGCAGGGTGAAGCTTTCTTT. Complete variable domain (other parts from reference TRBV9 and TRBJ1-1): DSGVTQTPKHLITATGQRVTLRCSPRSGDLSVYWYQQSLDQGLQFLIQYYNGEERAKGNILERFSAQQFPDLHSELNLSSLELGDSALYFCASKPGGQGEAFFGQGTRLTVV.

This clone was found once. The chain recombines TRBV19 with TRBJ1-1; 8 nucleotides line up with TRBD1. Germline loops: CDR1 LNHDA, CDR2 SQIVND (reference sequence). V lost 7 bases, J lost 0 bases, and 7 bases stayed unmatched. The CDR3 loop spans 15 amino acids. The DNA for the CDR3 is TGTGCCAGTATTAATGCAGGGGGCTTGAACACTGAAGCTTTCTTT. Translating gives CASINAGGLNTEAFF.

The V call is TRBV4-3, the J call TRBJ1-2, with 7 bases that match TRBD1. Trimming cost V 4 bases and J 2 bases; bases outside gene matches: 4. The CDR3 runs 14 residues. From germline, CDR1 is LGHNA and CDR2 YSLEER. In nucleotides, the CDR3 is TGCGCCAGCAGCCGAGACAGGGTAAACTATGGCTACACCTTC. This gives the protein CASSRDRVNYGYTF.

This clone was seen a handful of times. The rearrangement joins TRBV5-1 to TRBJ2-5; 8 bases line up with TRBD1. There are 14 residues in the CDR3. Trimming cost V 2 bases and J 5 bases; bases outside gene matches: 5. Germline V CDR1 and CDR2: SGHRS, YFSETQ. CDR3 bases: TGCGCCAGCAGCTTCCCAGGGGGCTTGGAGACCCAGTACTTC. The encoded protein is CASSFPGGLETQYF.

This clone has more than one count but fewer than ten. The J gene is TRBJ1-1, the V gene TRBV4-2; 7 bases are shared with TRBD1. The CDR3 is 14 residues long. V trimming: 4 bases; J trimming: 2 bases; junction bases outside the gene matches: 4. Germline V gives CDR1 LGHNA, CDR2 YNFKEQ. CDR3 amino acids: CASSPGQLNTEAFF. CDR3 nucleotides: TGTGCCAGCAGCCCGGGACAGCTAAACACTGAAGCTTTCTTT.

The genes are TRBV7-9 and TRBJ1-3, with 8 bases matching TRBD1. The germline CDR1 and CDR2 sequences are SEHNR and FQNEAQ (reference sequence). CDR3 length: 15 amino acids. The junction had 7 bases not matched to a gene; V was cut back by 5 bases and J by 4 bases. CDR3 loop: CASSPPTGAGNTIYF. CDR3 DNA sequence: TGTGCCAGCAGCCCCCCGACAGGGGCAGGAAACACCATATATTTT.

This clone occurred a few times. The chain employs TRBV9 and TRBJ1-2, with TRBD1 matching over 9 bases. The CDR3 is 15 amino acids. J gave up 9 bases and V 3 bases, and 12 bases lay outside the gene matches. CDR1 is SGDLS and CDR2 is YYNGEE in the germline V gene. CDR3: CASSGSGTGTSSYTF. The CDR3 DNA follows: TGTGCCAGCAGCGGGTCCGGGACAGGGACCTCCAGCTACACCTTC.

The chain carries TRBV5-1 and TRBJ2-7; D perhaps matches TRBD2 (6 bases). The V end was cut by 4 bases, the J end by 6 bases, with 20 bases between. The CDR3 runs 15 residues. CDR1 and CDR2 from the germline V gene are SGHRS and YFSETQ. The CDR3 is CASSPRAAGGLEQYF. The CDR3, as DNA: TGCGCCAGCAGCCCGAGGGCCGCAGGAGGGCTCGAGCAGTACTTC.

This clone was found a few times. V usage is TRBV27 and J usage is TRBJ2-7, with D maybe TRBD2 (5 bases). Germline values: CDR1 MNHEY, CDR2 SMNVEV (reference sequence). Trimming cost V 3 bases and J 5 bases, with 14 bases left between them. CDR3 length equals 14 residues. DNA of the CDR3: TGTGCCAGCAGTTTTTTTCTGGGAGTGGACGAGCAGTACTTC. Translation gives CASSFFLGVDEQYF.

The chain carries TRBV30 and TRBJ1-1; no definite D call. The ends were cut back, 2 bases at V and 11 bases at J, with 21 bases in the middle. Germline CDR1 is GTSNPN and CDR2 is SVGIG (reference sequence). The CDR3 is made up of 14 amino acids. CDR3 protein: CAWSLLHDALEAFF. The CDR3 coding sequence is TGTGCCTGGAGTCTGTTGCACGATGCGTTGGAGGCTTTCTTT.

The J gene is TRBJ2-1, the V gene TRBV7-3; perhaps TRBD2 as D (5 bases). The CDR3 contains 14 residues. The ends were cut back, 6 bases at V and 6 bases at J, with 15 bases in the middle. Germline V lookup: CDR1 SGHTA, CDR2 FQGTGA. This chain's CDR3 is CASSWSGLGNEQFF. The DNA of the CDR3 is TGTGCCAGCAGTTGGAGCGGCCTGGGCAATGAGCAGTTCTTC.

The V call is TRBV19, the J call TRBJ1-2; 9 bases are a match to TRBD1. Germline V gives CDR1 LNHDA, CDR2 SQIVND (reference sequence). CDR3 length: 14 residues. The V and J ends lost 6 bases and 3 bases, in that order; junction bases with no gene match: 5. CDR3 coding DNA: TGTGCCAGTAGCCCGGACAGGGGAGACTATGGCTACACCTTC. It codes for CASSPDRGDYGYTF.

This chain connects TRBV4-1 to TRBJ1-1; D perhaps matches TRBD1 (5 bases). Between the trimmed V and J ends, which lost 0 bases and 6 bases, there was a span of 8 bases. Germline assignment: CDR1 MGHRA and CDR2 YSYEKL. The CDR3 is made up of 13 amino acids. CDR3 protein: CASSQELGAEAFF. The CDR3 bases are TGCGCCAGCAGCCAAGAGTTAGGGGCTGAAGCTTTCTTT.

V is TRBV2 and J is TRBJ1-6, with a tentative D call TRBD1 (6 bases). The germline V and J ends were trimmed by 5 bases and 7 bases, with 12 bases remaining between them. Germline values: CDR1 SNHLY, CDR2 FYNNEI. The CDR3 has 14 residues. The CDR3 loop reads CASSRQVGNSPLHF. The CDR3, as DNA: TGTGCCAGCAGTCGACAGGTTGGGAATTCACCCCTCCACTTT.

V is TRBV6-5 and J is TRBJ1-5, with 8 bases fitting TRBD1. Germline CDR1 and CDR2: MNHEY and SVGAGI. CDR3 size: 14 residues. V lost 8 bases to trimming and J lost 2 bases; unmatched junction nucleotides: 5. In nucleotides, the CDR3 is TGTGCCAGCCGCCAGGGGGCCGGCAATCAGCCCCAGCATTTT. The encoded protein is CASRQGAGNQPQHF.

The chain employs TRBV5-1 and TRBJ1-1, with D hard to call. Germline lookup yields CDR1 SGHRS and CDR2 YFSETQ. Trimming shortened V by 1 base and J by 9 bases, and 4 bases separated the two germline ends. There are 10 residues in the CDR3. The CDR3 sequence is CASSLLKAFF. CDR3 DNA: TGCGCCAGCAGCTTGTTAAAAGCTTTCTTT.

This clone showed up just a few times. The chain couples TRBV9 to TRBJ2-2, with 14 bases aligning to TRBD2. Germline CDR1 and CDR2: SGDLS and YYNGEE. Trimming cost V 4 bases and J 7 bases; bases outside gene matches: 12. CDR3 size: 18 residues. CDR3 residues: CASSPTLGLAGGSGELFF. CDR3 nucleotide sequence: TGTGCCAGCAGCCCGACCCTCGGACTAGCGGGGGGCAGCGGGGAGCTGTTTTTT.

This clone appeared a few times. The chain couples TRBV4-3 to TRBJ2-7; perhaps TRBD2 as D (6 bases). This CDR3 is built from 13 residues. Germline V gene lookup returns CDR1 LGHNA and CDR2 YSLEER. Trimming took off 0 bases at V and 6 bases at J, with 9 bases between the two ends. The CDR3 spells CASSQDGGSEQYF. CDR3 DNA: TGCGCCAGCAGCCAAGATGGAGGGTCCGAGCAGTACTTC.

The V gene is TRBV5-4, the J gene TRBJ2-3, with 9 bases identical to TRBD1. CDR3 size: 16 residues. Trimming removed 4 bases from V and 1 base from J; junction bases left unmatched: 7. Looked up from germline, CDR1 is SGHNT and CDR2 is YYREEE (reference sequence). CDR3 residues: CASSKQGAGGTDTQYF. CDR3 sequence (DNA): TGTGCCAGCAGCAAACAGGGGGCCGGGGGCACAGATACGCAGTATTTT.

The chain links TRBV5-1 to TRBJ2-1; TRBD1 agrees at 8 bases. Germline values: CDR1 SGHRS, CDR2 YFSETQ. V trimming: 0 bases; J trimming: 7 bases; junction bases outside the gene matches: 3. The CDR3 sequence is 14 residues long. In DNA, the CDR3 is TGCGCCAGCAGCTTGGAAGACAGGGGTAATGAGCAGTTCTTC. The encoded protein is CASSLEDRGNEQFF.

The V gene is TRBV10-3, the J gene TRBJ1-2, with no clear D. Trimming removed 0 bases from V and 3 bases from J, with 11 bases in between. In germline, CDR1 is ENHRY, CDR2 SYGVKD. This CDR3 spans 15 amino acids. This CDR3 reads CAISESIFADYGYTF. The CDR3 DNA follows: TGTGCCATCAGTGAGTCGATCTTTGCAGACTATGGCTACACCTTC.

The rearrangement joins TRBV19 to TRBJ2-2; D uncertain. The CDR3 sequence is 14 residues long. Germline CDR1 reads LNHDA; CDR2 reads SQIVND (reference sequence). Trimming stripped 3 bases from V and 3 bases from J, with 8 bases between. In nucleotides, the CDR3 is TGTGCCAGTAGTATTACCGGTCACACCGGGGAGCTGTTTTTT. Translating it yields CASSITGHTGELFF.

This clone was counted a few times. The chain couples TRBV7-2 to TRBJ2-7, with D tentatively TRBD2 (5 bases). Germline lookup yields CDR1 SGHTA and CDR2 FQGNSA. With 1 base removed from V and 4 bases from J, the gap between germline ends came to 14 bases. The CDR3 contains 15 residues. Here the CDR3 reads CASSLVRGFEYEQYF. CDR3 DNA sequence: TGTGCCAGCAGCTTAGTCAGAGGGTTTGAATACGAGCAGTACTTC. The whole variable domain, remainder taken from reference TRBV7-2 and TRBJ2-7, is GAGVSQSPSNKVTEKGKDVELRCDPISGHTALYWYRQSLGQGLEFLIYFQGNSAPDKSGLPSDRFSAERTGGSVSTLTIQRTQQEDSAVYLCASSLVRGFEYEQYFGPGTRLTVT.